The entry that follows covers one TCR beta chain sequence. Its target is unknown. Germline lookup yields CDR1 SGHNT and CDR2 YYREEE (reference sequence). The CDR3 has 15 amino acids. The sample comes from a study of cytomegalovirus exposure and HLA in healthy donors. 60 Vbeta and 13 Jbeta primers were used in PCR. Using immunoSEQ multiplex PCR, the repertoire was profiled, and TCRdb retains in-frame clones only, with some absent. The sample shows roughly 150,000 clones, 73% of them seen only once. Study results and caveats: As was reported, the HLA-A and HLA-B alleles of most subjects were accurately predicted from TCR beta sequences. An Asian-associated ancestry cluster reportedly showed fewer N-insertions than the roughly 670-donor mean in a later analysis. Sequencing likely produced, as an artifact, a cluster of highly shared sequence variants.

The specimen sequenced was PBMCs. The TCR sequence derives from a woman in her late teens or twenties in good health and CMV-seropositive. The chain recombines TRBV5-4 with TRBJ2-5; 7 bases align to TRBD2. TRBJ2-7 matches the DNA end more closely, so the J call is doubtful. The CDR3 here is CASSSGSSGTYEQYF. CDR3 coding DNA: TGTGCCAGCAGCTCAGGATCTAGCGGTACCTACGAGCAGTACTTC.